This T cell receptor beta chain was recorded in a study of T cell responses to AZD1222 COVID-19 vaccine. Study-level findings and limits: Donors, mostly white British, included more females; clonal diversity was possibly underestimated. Sampling that yielded the repertoires occurred only after the peak T cell response. Spike-specific TCR breadth rose after two AZD1222 doses, and depth rose as well.

This clone has a single count. Its cognate antigen is unknown. Assay: immunoSEQ multiplex PCR; the TCRdb copy retains only in-frame clones and omits some. The data show 150,000 to 180,000 clones, 75% to 90% seen once. This CDR3 has 13 amino acids. V was shortened by 7 bases and J by 0 bases, with 9 bases between the two germline ends. The material was peripheral blood, obtained after recovery from COVID-19. This receptor was taken from an adult who had recovered from COVID-19. The genes are TRBV12-3 or TRBV12-4 and TRBJ1-2, with D perhaps matching TRBD1 (6 bases). As DNA, the CDR3 is TGTGCCAGCACCCGGACAGCTAACTATGGCTACACCTTC. Protein: CASTRTANYGYTF.